The rows below give T cell receptor beta chains drawn from one sample of a study of blood T cell repertoires in COVID-19. Method: immunoSEQ multiplex PCR; TCRdb's copy keeps in-frame clones and lacks some. This table has over 130,000 clones, roughly nine tenths appearing once. The sequenced sample was peripheral blood. The receptors were sampled from a human donor with COVID-19, enrolled during active disease. The donor label of this sample is uncertain. Both conserved end residues are part of each CDR3. Fields, in order: J gene, V gene, clone size, D gene, CDR3 DNA, CDR3 protein. The D gene is left open where the match is weak. A clone size is listed for some rows: how often the clone was seen (once, few, many), or a class if it is expanded.

>TRBJ2-2|TRBV19|-|-
TGTGCCACACAGGGTTACACCGGGGAGCTGTTTTTT
CATQGYTGELFF
>TRBJ1-5|TRBV11-3|-|-
TGTGCCAGCAGTTGGGGGGATCAGCCCCAGCATTTT
CASSWGDQPQHF
>TRBJ2-3|TRBV19|-|-
TGTGCCAGTAGTACGCGGGTTGTAGATACGCAGTATTTT
CASSTRVVDTQYF
>TRBJ2-7|TRBV10-3|-|-
TGTGCCATCAGTGAACCAGGGTTCTACGAGCAGTACTTC
CAISEPGFYEQYF
>TRBJ2-3|TRBV5-1|-|TRBD2
TGCGCCAGCAGCAACCTAGCGGGGGGCACAGATACGCAGTATTTT
CASSNLAGGTDTQYF
>TRBJ1-3|TRBV4-1|-|-
TGCGCCAGCAGCCAGTCAATATCCGGAGACGGAAACACCATATATTTT
CASSQSISGDGNTIYF
>TRBJ2-1|TRBV3-1/TRBV3-2|-|-
TGTGCCAGCAGCCAGAGTACCTACTACAATGAGCAGTTCTTC
CASSQSTYYNEQFF
>TRBJ1-2|TRBV18|-|TRBD1
TGTGCCAGCTCACCAATTTCGGGGACAGGGGTAAAAAACACCTTC
CASSPISGTGVKNTF
>TRBJ1-3|TRBV14|-|-
TGTGCCAGCAGCGTCAACCGGGACTTTAACACCATATATTTT
CASSVNRDFNTIYF
>TRBJ1-3|TRBV4-1|few|-
TGCGCCAGCAGCCAAGAAAACACAGGATACGAAGGAAACACCATATATTTT
CASSQENTGYEGNTIYF
>TRBJ2-1|TRBV7-5|-|-
TGTGTCAGAAGCTTACGGCGGGGTTACAATGAGCAGTTCTTC
CVRSLRRGYNEQFF
>TRBJ1-2|TRBV20-1|once|TRBD1
TGCAGTGCTAGTAGGGGGCCTGGCTATGGCTACACCTTC
CSASRGPGYGYTF
>TRBJ1-1|TRBV18|-|-
TGTGCCAGCTCGTCCGCCCGGTTACCTAACACTGAAGCTTTCTTT
CASSSARLPNTEAFF
>TRBJ1-4|TRBV4-1|few|-
TGCGCCAGCAGCCAAGATAGGCTCGGCGGTAGTGAAAAACTGTTTTTT
CASSQDRLGGSEKLFF
>TRBJ2-5|TRBV11-2|-|-
TGTGCCAGCAGCATACAAACAGGCTTCCAAGAGACCCAGTACTTC
CASSIQTGFQETQYF
>TRBJ2-2|TRBV24-1|-|-
TGTGCCACCGGGGGTTCGGAGGGAGGTTGGACCGGGGAGCTGTTTTTT
CATGGSEGGWTGELFF
>TRBJ2-2|TRBV5-1|once|-
TGCGCCAGCAGCTTCCCCGAGGCCGGGGAGCTGTTTTTT
CASSFPEAGELFF
>TRBJ2-2|TRBV7-3|once|TRBD1
TGTGCCAGCAGCAACGGACCAGGGGGCGGGGAGCTGTTTTTT
CASSNGPGGGELFF
>TRBJ1-2|TRBV3-1/TRBV3-2|-|TRBD1
TGTGCCAGCAGCCGGACAGGGGTGAGGTATGGCTACACCTTC
CASSRTGVRYGYTF
>TRBJ1-5|TRBV27|-|-
TGTGCCGCAGGGGCACCCTATAGCAATCAGCCCCAGCATTTT
CAAGAPYSNQPQHF
>TRBJ1-1|TRBV6-1|-|TRBD1
TGTGCCAGCAGTGAACCTTGGACAGGGGAGGCTGAAGCTTTCTTT
CASSEPWTGEAEAFF
>TRBJ1-2|TRBV29-1|once|-
TGCAGCGTTTCCCCAGGAGGCGACTATGGCTACACCTTC
CSVSPGGDYGYTF
>TRBJ1-2|TRBV6-5|-|TRBD1
TGTGCCAGCAGCCGAGACAGGGGAGGGTATGGCTACACCTTC
CASSRDRGGYGYTF
>TRBJ1-1|TRBV3-1/TRBV3-2|-|-
TGTGCCAGCAGCCAAGCCGTGAACACTGAAGCTTTCTTT
CASSQAVNTEAFF
>TRBJ1-2|TRBV29-1|-|-
TGCAGCGTAACAGGGAGCTACGGCTATGGCTACACCTTC
CSVTGSYGYGYTF
>TRBJ2-7|TRBV23-1|-|TRBD1
TGCGCCAGCACCTCCCCGAGGACAGGCGACTACGAGCAGTACTTC
CASTSPRTGDYEQYF
>TRBJ2-3|TRBV6-5|few|-
TGTGCCAGCACCCCGGGACACAGCACAGATACGCAGTATTTT
CASTPGHSTDTQYF
>TRBJ2-3|TRBV7-9|-|TRBD2
TGTGCCAGCAGCCCCCGACTAGCGGGAGCCAGCACAGATACGCAGTATTTT
CASSPRLAGASTDTQYF
>TRBJ1-6|TRBV5-6|-|-
TGTGCCAGCAGCTTGGCCGAAGCTTCACCCCTCCACTTT
CASSLAEASPLHF
>TRBJ2-7|TRBV4-1|-|TRBD2
TGCGCCAGCAGCCAAGAGCTACGCGGGAGTCAGACCTTCTACGAGCAGTACTTC
CASSQELRGSQTFYEQYF
>TRBJ1-1|TRBV11-2|-|-
TGTGCCAGCCGGGGGAAAGGGGCGGCGAACACTGAAGCTTTCTTT
CASRGKGAANTEAFF
>TRBJ1-6|TRBV9|-|-
TGTGCCAGCAGCGTAGAGGGGGATTATAATTCACCCCTCCACTTT
CASSVEGDYNSPLHF
>TRBJ1-5|TRBV3-1/TRBV3-2|-|-
TGTGCCAGCAGCCAATACGACAGCCTAGGGCAGCCCCAGCATTTT
CASSQYDSLGQPQHF
>TRBJ1-2|TRBV3-1/TRBV3-2|once|TRBD1
TGTGCCAGCAGCCACCGGACAGGGAACTATGGCTACACCTTC
CASSHRTGNYGYTF
>TRBJ1-6|TRBV4-1|-|TRBD1
TGCGCCAGCAGCTACTTACCGACAGGGGGTGTTAATTCACCCCTCCACTTT
CASSYLPTGGVNSPLHF
>TRBJ1-6|TRBV27|-|-
TGTGCCAGCAGTTTATCCTCAGGTTTTGTGGCACCCCTCCACTTT
CASSLSSGFVAPLHF
>TRBJ2-2|TRBV28|-|-
TGTGCCTCCCGGGGGAGTAGCACCGGGGAGCTGTTTTTT
CASRGSSTGELFF
>TRBJ2-7|TRBV24-1|-|-
TGTGCCACCAGTGATCGGGGGGACAGGCCCACTCCGAGCTACGAGCAGTACTTC
CATSDRGDRPTPSYEQYF
>TRBJ2-7|TRBV5-6|once|TRBD1
TGTGCCAGCAGCATGAAGGGACAGGGGTACGAGCAGTACTTC
CASSMKGQGYEQYF
>TRBJ1-4|TRBV7-7|-|TRBD1
TGTGCCAGCAGAAGACGGGACAGCGTTAATGAAAAACTGTTTTTT
CASRRRDSVNEKLFF
>TRBJ1-1|TRBV2|-|-
TGTGCCAGCTTTAGGGGGGGAAGCACTGAAGCTTTCTTT
CASFRGGSTEAFF
>TRBJ2-4|TRBV7-9|-|-
TGTGCCAGGGGGGACACATTACTAGCCAAAAACATTCAGTACTTC
CARGDTLLAKNIQYF
>TRBJ2-7|TRBV7-9|-|TRBD1
TGTGCCAGCTGCCCCTGGGACAGCTACGAGCAGTACTTC
CASCPWDSYEQYF
>TRBJ1-2|TRBV19|-|-
TGTGCCGCGTCAGCGTCCCTATCGGATCTCTATGGCTACACCTTC
CAASASLSDLYGYTF
>TRBJ1-1|TRBV7-9|-|-
TGTGCCAGCAGGATTAGTACGTCCGGGGCTTTCTTT
CASRISTSGAFF